These T cell receptor beta chains were read from a single sample in a study of shared clonotypes between healthy human individuals. Sequenced by immunoSEQ multiplex PCR; TCRdb stores in-frame clones only, minus some. The data contain approximately 2,000,000 clones, 93% of them singletons. Sequencing was carried out using naive CD8+ T cells from PBMCs. The receptors originated from a young man in good health. Some clones in this sample may be carry-over from other donors' samples. CDR3s include the opening cysteine and the closing phenylalanine or tryptophan. The D gene is left open where the match is weak. Only some rows state a clone size, as once, few, many or a class for expanded clones.

v_gene	len	d_gene	j_gene	abundance	CDR3nt	CDR3aa
TRBV30	13	NA	TRBJ2-1	NA	TGTGCCTACAGCGACTTGTACTACAATGAGCAGTTCTTC	CAYSDLYYNEQFF
TRBV5-1	16	NA	TRBJ1-1	NA	TGCGCCAGCAGCGGGGCTAAGAATTCCTTGAACACTGAAGCTTTCTTT	CASSGAKNSLNTEAFF
TRBV6-1	16	TRBD2	TRBJ2-7	NA	TGTGCCAGCAGTGAAGGGGCTAGCGGGTCGTCCTACGAGCAGTACTTC	CASSEGASGSSYEQYF
TRBV27	11	NA	TRBJ1-1	NA	TGTGCCAGCAGCCTGGGCACTGAAGCTTTCTTT	CASSLGTEAFF
TRBV27	14	TRBD1	TRBJ2-7	NA	TGTGCCAGCAGTACGAGGGACAGACCTTACGAGCAGTACTTC	CASSTRDRPYEQYF
TRBV27	12	TRBD1	TRBJ2-7	NA	TGTGCCAGCAGTCCCTCAGGGGGCGAGCAGTACTTC	CASSPSGGEQYF
TRBV2	18	NA	TRBJ2-2	NA	TGTGCCAGCAGTGATAGGGCAGGGTGGGAAGGGAACACCGGGGAGCTGTTTTTT	CASSDRAGWEGNTGELFF
TRBV30	11	NA	TRBJ1-3	NA	TGTGCCCAGGGCCCTGGAAACACCATATATTTT	CAQGPGNTIYF
TRBV5-4	15	NA	TRBJ1-2	NA	TGTGCCAGCAGCCCCTTTGTGGGTTCAAACTATGGCTACACCTTC	CASSPFVGSNYGYTF
TRBV15	15	NA	TRBJ1-1	NA	TGTGCCACCAGCAGAGGGCCCGCGGGGGGCACTGAAGCTTTCTTT	CATSRGPAGGTEAFF
TRBV5-1	14	NA	TRBJ2-1	NA	TGCGCCAGCAGGACGCCGGCGGCCTACAATGAGCAGTTCTTC	CASRTPAAYNEQFF
TRBV6-5	15	NA	TRBJ1-3	NA	TGTGCCAGCAGGTCTACAGGGTTCTCTGGAAACACCATATATTTT	CASRSTGFSGNTIYF
TRBV30	15	TRBD1	TRBJ2-7	NA	TGTGCCTGGAGTGCCCGACAGGGCAGGGACTACGAGCAGTACTTC	CAWSARQGRDYEQYF
TRBV13	15	TRBD2	TRBJ2-7	NA	TGTGCCAGCAGCTTTCGTCTAGCGGGAAGATACGAGCAGTACTTC	CASSFRLAGRYEQYF
TRBV6-5	15	NA	TRBJ1-2	NA	TGTGCCAGCAGTTACTCGCCTGAGTCGGTTGGAGGCTACACCTTC	CASSYSPESVGGYTF
TRBV9	15	TRBD2	TRBJ2-3	NA	TGTGCCAGCAGCGTTCGAGCGGGAGACCCAGATACGCAGTATTTT	CASSVRAGDPDTQYF
TRBV29-1	15	TRBD2	TRBJ2-7	NA	TGCAGCGTTGAAAAGGGACTAGCGGGAGTCGGCGAGCAGTACTTC	CSVEKGLAGVGEQYF
TRBV28	14	TRBD2	TRBJ2-7	NA	TGTGCCAGCAGCAGGACTAGCGGGAGTTACGAGCAGTACTTC	CASSRTSGSYEQYF
TRBV4-1	14	NA	TRBJ2-7	once	TGCGCCAGCGCCACGAGGGACACCTCCTACGAGCAGTACTTC	CASATRDTSYEQYF
TRBV7-2	16	NA	TRBJ2-7	NA	TGTGCCAGCAGCTTACATGTTCTAGAGTCCGTGTACGAGCAGTACTTC	CASSLHVLESVYEQYF
TRBV10-1	16	NA	TRBJ1-2	NA	TGCGCCAGGATACAGCACCCGGGTCCCAGTGCCGGGTGCTACACCTTC	CARIQHPGPSAGCYTF
TRBV23-1	16	TRBD1	TRBJ2-7	NA	TGCGCCAGCAGTCCAATCCCCCGGGACAGAGTCTACGAGCAGTACTTC	CASSPIPRDRVYEQYF
TRBV4-1	15	NA	TRBJ1-1	NA	TGCGCCAGCAGCCTAGGTGTGGATTTGAGGACTGAAGCTTTCTTT	CASSLGVDLRTEAFF
TRBV27	15	NA	TRBJ2-2	once	TGTGCCAGCAGTTTGAGGACAGCAAACACCGGGGAGCTGTTTTTT	CASSLRTANTGELFF
TRBV6-5	14	TRBD1	TRBJ2-7	NA	TGTGCCAGCAGTTACTCCCGACAGGGATACGAGCAGTACTTC	CASSYSRQGYEQYF
TRBV27	13	NA	TRBJ2-7	NA	TGTGCCAGCAGTTTTCAAACCGGGCAAGGGCAGTACTTC	CASSFQTGQGQYF
TRBV7-9	12	NA	TRBJ1-1	NA	TGTGCCAGCAGCCCCGGGGACCCCGAAGCTTTCTTT	CASSPGDPEAFF
TRBV6-1	15	NA	TRBJ1-1	once	TGTGCCAGCAGTGTTACCGCCGGTAGGAACACTGAAGCTTTCTTT	CASSVTAGRNTEAFF
TRBV27	17	TRBD1	TRBJ2-1	NA	TGTGCCAGCAGTTTATCGAGGGACAGCAAACGACACAATGAGCAGTTCTTC	CASSLSRDSKRHNEQFF
TRBV5-4	13	NA	TRBJ2-3	NA	TGTGCCAGCAGCTTGTCATACGGGGATACGCAGTATTTT	CASSLSYGDTQYF
TRBV6-5	14	TRBD2	TRBJ2-1	NA	TGTGCCAGCAGTCTAGCGGGGAAATACAATGAGCAGTTCTTC	CASSLAGKYNEQFF
TRBV9	16	TRBD2	TRBJ2-1	NA	TGTGCCAGCAGCGTAGGGCTAGCGGGATATTACAATGAGCAGTTCTTC	CASSVGLAGYYNEQFF
TRBV28	17	NA	TRBJ2-1	NA	TGTGCCAGCAGTTCCCCTCTTGAAGGGGCACGCTACAATGAGCAGTTCTTC	CASSSPLEGARYNEQFF
TRBV27	14	NA	TRBJ2-2	NA	TGTGCCAGCAGTTTACAGGGGTCGGCCGGGGAGCTGTTTTTT	CASSLQGSAGELFF
TRBV19	14	NA	TRBJ2-7	NA	TGTGCCAGTAGTCCTGGAGGGGGGGTATACGAGCAGTACTTC	CASSPGGGVYEQYF
TRBV7-8	14	NA	TRBJ1-3	NA	TGTGCCAGCAGCCCAGGCCCAATCGGAAACACCATATATTTT	CASSPGPIGNTIYF
TRBV7-8	14	NA	TRBJ1-5	NA	TGTGCCAGCAGCCTAGCGCTGGAGAATCAGCCCCAGCATTTT	CASSLALENQPQHF
TRBV12-5	16	TRBD1	TRBJ2-5	NA	TGTGCTAGTGGTTTATTTTATGAGACAGGGGAAGAGACCCAGTACTTC	CASGLFYETGEETQYF
TRBV5-1	20	TRBD2	TRBJ2-1	NA	TGCGCCAGCAGCTACCTGACCGGGACTAGCGGGATGGGGGCCAACAATGAGCAGTTCTTC	CASSYLTGTSGMGANNEQFF
TRBV6-5	15	NA	TRBJ1-3	NA	TGTGCCAGCAGTCCGACAGGTCGACCTGGAAACACCATATATTTT	CASSPTGRPGNTIYF